This note documents a single TCR beta chain sequence. Generated by immunoSEQ multiplex PCR, the TCRdb table keeps only in-frame clones and is missing some. This sample yields some 15,000 clones, of which just under 95% are seen a single time; around 0.7% belongs to the top ten. These data belong to a study of graft-versus-host responses after intestinal transplantation. Study-wide context: Anti-thymocyte globulin induction, then tacrolimus and steroids for around 3 years, went to all recipients.

V lost 2 bases and J 5 bases, leaving 4 bases between the germline ends. The CDR3 length is 12 residues. Looked up from germline, CDR1 is MNHNY and CDR2 is SVGAGI (reference sequence). The source of this sequence is a human patient who received an intestinal transplant, so some T cells may come from the graft donor. Source: PBMCs, taken 9 days after transplant. V usage is TRBV6-6 and J usage is TRBJ2-1; no clear D gene. The DNA for the CDR3 is TGTGCCAGCAGTTACGCCCACAATGAGCAGTTCTTC. This codes for CASSYAHNEQFF.